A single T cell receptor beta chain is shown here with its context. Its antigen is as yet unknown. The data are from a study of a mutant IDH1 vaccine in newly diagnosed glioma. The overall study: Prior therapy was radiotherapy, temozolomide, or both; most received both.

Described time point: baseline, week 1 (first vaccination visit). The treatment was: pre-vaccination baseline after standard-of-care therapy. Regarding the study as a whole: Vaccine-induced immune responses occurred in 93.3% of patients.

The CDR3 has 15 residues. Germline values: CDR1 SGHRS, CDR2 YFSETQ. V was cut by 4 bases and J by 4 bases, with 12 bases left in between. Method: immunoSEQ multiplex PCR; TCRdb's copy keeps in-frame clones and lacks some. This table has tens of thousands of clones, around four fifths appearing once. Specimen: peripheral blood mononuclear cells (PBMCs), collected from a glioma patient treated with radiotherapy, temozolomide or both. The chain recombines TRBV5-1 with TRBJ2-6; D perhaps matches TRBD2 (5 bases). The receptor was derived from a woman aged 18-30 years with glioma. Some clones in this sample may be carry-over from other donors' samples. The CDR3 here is CASSTGLHGANVLTF. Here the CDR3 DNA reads TGCGCCAGCAGCACCGGACTCCACGGGGCCAACGTCCTGACTTTC.